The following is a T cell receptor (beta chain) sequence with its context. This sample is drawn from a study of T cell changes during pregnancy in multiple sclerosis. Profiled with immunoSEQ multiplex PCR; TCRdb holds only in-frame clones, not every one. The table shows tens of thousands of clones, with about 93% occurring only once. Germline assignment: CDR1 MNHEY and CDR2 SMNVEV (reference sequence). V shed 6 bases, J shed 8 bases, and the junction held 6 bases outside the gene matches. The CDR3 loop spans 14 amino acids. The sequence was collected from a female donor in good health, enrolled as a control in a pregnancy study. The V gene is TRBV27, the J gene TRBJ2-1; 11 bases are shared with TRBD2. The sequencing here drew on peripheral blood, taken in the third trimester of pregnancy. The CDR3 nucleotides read TGTGCCAGCAGGCGGGGACTAGCGGACCATGAGCAGTTCTTC. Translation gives CASRRGLADHEQFF.